This T cell receptor (beta chain) was found in a study of blood T cell repertoires in COVID-19. Study in general: COVID-19 samples, acute and convalescent, were from the United States, Italy and Spain. T cells, B-cell-depleted T cells, or PBMCs provided the cDNA or gDNA that served as material.

In this sample, this clone turned up a few times. TCRdb's copy holds only in-frame clones and misses some; the assay was immunoSEQ multiplex PCR. The table includes 140,000 or so clones, approximately 86% detected once. J gave up 8 bases and V 6 bases, and 15 bases lay outside the gene matches. Germline values: CDR1 MDHEN, CDR2 SYDVKM. The CDR3 consists of 15 residues. This chain links TRBV28 with TRBJ1-2; 7 nucleotides align to TRBD1. Specimen: peripheral blood. This TCR was sampled from a woman in her forties or fifties with acute or convalescent COVID-19. For the CDR3, the DNA is TGTGCCAGCAGACAGAGGGACAGCAATCGACGGGGCTACACCTTC. This encodes CASRQRDSNRRGYTF.